This T cell receptor beta chain was identified during a study of shared clonotypes between healthy human individuals. This table comes from immunoSEQ multiplex PCR, and its TCRdb copy is limited to in-frame clones, with some not included. This sample carries 600,000 to 800,000 clones, 72% of them seen once, and the ten largest clones take more than 1.5%. The CDR3 runs to 14 residues. Germline assignment: CDR1 SQVTM and CDR2 ANQGSEA. The V end was cut by 0 bases, the J end by 5 bases, with 13 bases between. The chain uses TRBV29-1 and TRBJ1-1; D may be TRBD1 (5 bases). The clonotype originates from a woman aged 25 to 39 in good health. Source material: memory CD4+ T cells sorted from blood. Subset described: CD45RA-negative fraction. The CDR3 sequence: CSVEEGAGKTEAFF. The CDR3 nucleotides read TGCAGCGTTGAAGAAGGGGCCGGGAAGACTGAAGCTTTCTTT.